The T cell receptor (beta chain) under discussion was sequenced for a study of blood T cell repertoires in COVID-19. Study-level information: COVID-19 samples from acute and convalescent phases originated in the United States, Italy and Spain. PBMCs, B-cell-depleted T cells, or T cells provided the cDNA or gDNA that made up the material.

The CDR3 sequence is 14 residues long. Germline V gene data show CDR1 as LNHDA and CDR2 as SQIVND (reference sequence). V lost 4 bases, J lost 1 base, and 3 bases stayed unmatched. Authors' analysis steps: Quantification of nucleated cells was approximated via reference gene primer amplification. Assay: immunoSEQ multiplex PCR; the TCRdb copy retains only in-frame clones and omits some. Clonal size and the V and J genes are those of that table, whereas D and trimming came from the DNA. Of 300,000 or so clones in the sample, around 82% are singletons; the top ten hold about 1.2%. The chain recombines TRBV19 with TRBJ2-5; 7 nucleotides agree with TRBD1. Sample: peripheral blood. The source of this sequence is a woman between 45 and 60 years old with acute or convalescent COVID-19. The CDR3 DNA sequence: TGTGCCAGTAGTAACTGGGACAGCCAAGAGACCCAGTACTTC. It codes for CASSNWDSQETQYF.